These 26 T cell receptor beta chains originate from one sample sequenced in a study of blood T cells in healthy people across ages. Sample-barcoded 5' priming and a J-beta primer mix drove a second PCR of 7 to 11 cycles. MiXCR, applied by TCRdb to the 5' RACE reads, yields one record per CDR3 protein. The sample yields 1.5 million to 2 million distinct CDR3 sequences, about 31% seen once. The sample was blood. The receptors were sampled from a woman aged 25-40 years in good health.

This chain uses TRBV7-3 with TRBJ2-1, with 10 bases that match TRBD2. The junction had 11 bases not matched to a gene; V was cut back by 3 bases and J by 0 bases. The germline CDR1 and CDR2 sequences are SGHTA and FQGTGA. The CDR3 is 19 residues long. The CDR3, as DNA: TGTGCCAGCAGCTTCCCGACTAGCGGGCCTCATAGCTCCTACAATGAGCAGTTCTTC. The encoded protein is CASSFPTSGPHSSYNEQFF.

This clonotype came up a few times. The chain uses TRBV13 and TRBJ2-7, with TRBD1 matching over 7 bases. The junction had 6 bases not matched to a gene; V was cut back by 4 bases and J by 0 bases. CDR1 is PRHDT, CDR2 FYEKMQ, per germline (reference sequence). The CDR3 runs 15 residues. The CDR3 loop is CASSYTGASSYEQYF. CDR3 DNA: TGTGCCAGCAGCTATACAGGGGCCAGCTCCTACGAGCAGTACTTC.

This clonotype was seen more than once but under ten times. The rearrangement joins TRBV12-3 or TRBV12-4 to TRBJ2-2, with a possible D match to TRBD1 (6 bases). V was clipped by 5 bases and J by 4 bases, with 20 bases between them. The CDR3 runs 17 residues. In DNA form, the CDR3 reads TGTGCCAGCAGTCCTCGACAGGCCGGGCGTGGCACCGGGGAGCTGTTTTTT. As protein: CASSPRQAGRGTGELFF.

This clonotype was counted a few times. The chain is built from TRBV7-8 and TRBJ2-4; TRBD2 might be the D (5 bases). Germline assignment: CDR1 SGHVS and CDR2 FQNEAQ. Trimming stripped 1 base from V and 15 bases from J, with 19 bases between. The CDR3 runs 14 residues. The CDR3 reads CASSLGGLGSLWYF. Written as DNA, the CDR3 is TGTGCCAGCAGCTTAGGAGGGCTTGGCAGCCTTTGGTACTTC.

V gene TRBV13 combines with J gene TRBJ2-5, with TRBD1 identical over 7 bases. The length of the CDR3 is 17 residues. CDR1 is PRHDT and CDR2 is FYEKMQ in the germline V gene (reference sequence). Germline trimming cut 4 bases from V and 2 bases from J; bases unmatched to any gene: 13. The CDR3 here is CASSSLLEGQAQETQYF. CDR3 nucleotides: TGTGCCAGCAGCTCCCTGCTCGAAGGACAGGCACAAGAGACCCAGTACTTC.

The rearrangement links TRBV6-4 to TRBJ2-1; no definite D call. Trimming left V 4 bases short and J 7 bases short, with 14 bases between. The CDR3 contains 14 residues. From germline, CDR1 is MRHNA and CDR2 SNTAGT. The CDR3 sequence: CASSVLLGENEQFF. The DNA of the CDR3 is TGTGCCAGCAGTGTCCTCTTGGGCGAGAATGAGCAGTTCTTC.

The chain joins TRBV7-9 to TRBJ2-5; TRBD1 might be the D (6 bases). V was cut by 2 bases and J by 3 bases, with 10 bases left in between. CDR1 and CDR2 from the germline V gene are SEHNR and FQNEAQ (reference sequence). There are 14 residues in the CDR3. The CDR3 DNA reads TGTGCCAGCAGCTTAACTCAGGGGAAAGAGACCCAGTACTTC. This codes for CASSLTQGKETQYF.

DNA of the CDR3: TGTGCCAGCAGCTTAGGGGCAAGCTACACCGGGGAGCTGTTTTTT. Translating it yields CASSLGASYTGELFF. The rearrangement uses TRBV7-3 and TRBJ2-2; D may be TRBD1 (5 bases). The ends were cut back, 2 bases at V and 3 bases at J, with 10 bases in the middle. Germline CDR1 is SGHTA and CDR2 is FQGTGA. This CDR3 comprises 15 residues.

In DNA, the CDR3 is TGTGCCAGCAGCCAAGAAAGGGCAGGACGCTACGAGCAGTACTTC. Translating it yields CASSQERAGRYEQYF. The chain joins TRBV3-1 to TRBJ2-7; D is unclear. Germline V gene data show CDR1 as LGHDT and CDR2 as YNNKEL (reference sequence). The germline V and J ends were trimmed by 0 bases and 3 bases, with 12 bases remaining between them. The CDR3 is made up of 15 amino acids.

The chain joins TRBV7-3 to TRBJ2-3, with D unresolved. CDR1 and CDR2 from the germline V gene are SGHTA and FQGTGA. This CDR3 is 16 amino acids long. The V gene lost 2 bases and the J gene lost 2 bases, with 14 bases spanning the gap. The CDR3: CASSLRPPRSTDTQYF. CDR3 DNA: TGTGCCAGCAGCTTACGACCCCCTAGGTCCACAGATACGCAGTATTTT.

Comments on this clonotype: This may be a read error, as it is one base from a much larger clone. The chain is built from TRBV7-9 and TRBJ2-7, with TRBD2 matching 11 bases. CDR3 length equals 15 residues. Losses at the gene ends were 5 bases for V and 3 bases for J; bases not matched to a gene: 6. CDR1 SEHNR and CDR2 FQNEAQ come from the germline V gene (reference sequence). The DNA for the CDR3 is TGTGCCAGCAGCGACACTAGCGGGAGCCTCTACGAGCAGTACTTC. Its protein product is CASSDTSGSLYEQYF.

Many counts were recorded for this clonotype. The gene calls are TRBV7-9 and TRBJ2-7; D gene ambiguous. Germline CDR1 and CDR2: SEHNR and FQNEAQ (reference sequence). Trimming took 8 bases from V and 12 from J, leaving 17 bases between them. This CDR3 has 11 amino acids. CDR3 region: CASGPDGFRYF. Here the CDR3 DNA reads TGTGCCAGCGGACCGGACGGGTTTAGGTACTTC.

This clonotype turned up a few times. The V call is TRBV6-1, the J call TRBJ2-7; TRBD1 aligns across 9 bases. The trim removed 9 bases at V and 3 bases at J, leaving 9 bases unmatched. The CDR3 has 14 residues. The germline CDR1 and CDR2 sequences are MNHNS and SASEGT. DNA of the CDR3: TGTGCCAGTTTACCGGGACAGGGATTCTACGAGCAGTACTTC. Amino acids: CASLPGQGFYEQYF.

This clonotype appeared a few times. J is TRBJ2-1 and V is TRBV5-1; TRBD2 might be the D (6 bases). Trimming took off 6 bases at V and 0 bases at J, with 13 bases between the two ends. From germline, CDR1 is SGHRS and CDR2 YFSETQ. The CDR3 covers 15 residues. This CDR3 is CASKRDSSSYNEQFF. As DNA, the CDR3 is TGCGCCAGCAAACGGGACTCAAGCTCCTACAATGAGCAGTTCTTC. Combining the CDR3 with reference TRBV5-1 and TRBJ2-1 gives the whole variable domain KAGVTQTPRYLIKTRGQQVTLSCSPISGHRSVSWYQQTPGQGLQFLFEYFSETQRNKGNFPGRFSGRQFSNSRSEMNVSTLELGDSALYLCASKRDSSSYNEQFFGPGTRLTVL.

Points on this clonotype: A clone one base away is much larger, so this may be a read error. V and J are TRBV6-6 and TRBJ2-5; D tentatively reads TRBD1 or TRBD2 (6 bases each). The CDR3 is 12 residues long. Looked up from germline, CDR1 is MNHNY and CDR2 is SVGAGI (reference sequence). V was pared by 6 bases and J by 4 bases, with 9 bases between. The CDR3 spells CASREGGETQYF. The CDR3 nucleotides are TGTGCCAGCAGGGAGGGGGGAGAGACCCAGTACTTC.

This clonotype showed up just a few times. The gene calls are TRBV21-1 and TRBJ1-2; the table calls TRBD1, which could not be checked here. TRBV21-1 is deemed a pseudogene. This CDR3 has 17 residues. CDR3 amino acids: CASSKVTLKGRLYGYTF. CDR3 nucleotides: TGTGCCAGCAGCAAAGTAACCTTGAAGGGACGGTTGTATGGCTACACCTTC.

This clonotype was counted between two and nine times. The chain joins TRBV5-1 to TRBJ2-1; possible D gene TRBD2, 6 bases. The CDR3 runs 17 residues. V was clipped by 5 bases and J by 4 bases, with 22 bases between them. Germline V gene data show CDR1 as SGHRS and CDR2 as YFSETQ. CDR3: CASSSEVLAVSYNEQFF. As DNA, the CDR3 is TGCGCCAGCAGTTCTGAGGTCTTAGCGGTGAGTTACAATGAGCAGTTCTTC.

The rearrangement links TRBV11-2 to TRBJ2-5, with 11 bases identical to TRBD2. With the DNA end fitting TRBJ2-7 better, the J assignment may be wrong. CDR3 length: 16 residues. Germline V gene data show CDR1 as SGHAT and CDR2 as FQNNGV. CDR3 sequence (DNA): TGTGCCAGCAGCTGGGTACTAGCGGGAGAAGTCTACGAGCAGTACTTC. This gives the protein CASSWVLAGEVYEQYF.

This clonotype was detected a few times. The genes are TRBV7-3 and TRBJ2-3, with 10 bases fitting TRBD2. Germline V gene lookup returns CDR1 SGHTA and CDR2 FQGTGA. CDR3 length equals 16 residues. With 5 bases clipped from V and 2 bases from J, the junction kept 7 bases outside the gene matches. As DNA, the CDR3 is TGTGCCAGCAGCCAGACACTAGCGGGACTCACAGATACGCAGTATTTT. It is translated as CASSQTLAGLTDTQYF.

For this clonotype: At one of its ends the junction is not consistent with the germline gene, which may arise from a read error. The chain links TRBV7-9 to TRBJ1-2; the D is unclear. CDR1 and CDR2 from the germline V gene are SEHNR and FQNEAQ (reference sequence). This CDR3 has 16 residues. CDR3 in amino acids: CASSAQSAGLGSGYIF. The CDR3 DNA follows: TGCGCCAGCAGCGCCCAGTCCGCGGGTCTCGGATCTGGCTACATCTTC.

The gene calls are TRBV10-3 and TRBJ1-3; D may be TRBD1 (5 bases). CDR1 and CDR2 from the germline V gene are ENHRY and SYGVKD. This CDR3 has 15 residues. The germline V and J ends were trimmed by 0 bases and 2 bases, with 8 bases remaining between them. CDR3 protein: CAISESRGAGNTIYF. The CDR3 coding sequence is TGTGCCATCAGTGAGTCCCGGGGCGCTGGAAACACCATATATTTT.

V and J are TRBV20-1 and TRBJ2-7; D gene unclear. Trimming stripped 5 bases from V and 0 bases from J, with 14 bases between. CDR1 is DFQATT, CDR2 SNEGSKA, per germline (reference sequence). This CDR3 is built from 14 residues. CDR3 sequence (DNA): TGCAGTGCTGCTTCAGGATTGGCCTCCTACGAGCAGTACTTC. Translated, it gives CSAASGLASYEQYF.

The chain carries TRBV6-1 and TRBJ2-1; 9 bases agree with TRBD1. The CDR3 has 14 amino acids. With V trimmed by 10 bases and J by 4 bases, 8 bases remained unmatched. CDR1 MNHNS and CDR2 SASEGT come from the germline V gene. This chain's CDR3 is CATTRDREYNEQFF. In nucleotides, the CDR3 is TGTGCCACTACCCGGGACAGGGAGTACAATGAGCAGTTCTTC.

The V and J genes are TRBV20-1 and TRBJ2-5; the match to TRBD1 covers 10 bases. Germline CDR1 DFQATT, CDR2 SNEGSKA (reference sequence). The CDR3 length is 13 residues. J gave up 4 bases and V 3 bases, and 2 bases lay outside the gene matches. CDR3 residues: CSASRTGGETQYF. As DNA, the CDR3 is TGCAGTGCTAGTAGGACAGGGGGAGAGACCCAGTACTTC.

There are a few counts of this clonotype. V and J are TRBV6-5 and TRBJ2-3, with no clear D. V dropped 0 bases and J dropped 6 bases, with 10 bases sitting between them. CDR3 length equals 14 residues. The germline CDR1 and CDR2 sequences are MNHEY and SVGAGI. CDR3 DNA: TGTGCCAGCAGTTACTCAACTCCCGGCGATACGCAGTATTTT. Protein: CASSYSTPGDTQYF.

This clonotype has a handful of counts. The rearrangement uses TRBV18 and TRBJ2-7; TRBD2 might be the D (5 bases). V shed 6 bases and J shed 7 bases, with 19 bases lying between them. CDR1 is KGHSH and CDR2 is LQKENI in the germline V gene. The CDR3 runs 14 residues. The CDR3 DNA is TGTGCCAGCTCTCCCACCCCGGGGATAGAAGAGCAGTACTTC. Encoded protein: CASSPTPGIEEQYF.